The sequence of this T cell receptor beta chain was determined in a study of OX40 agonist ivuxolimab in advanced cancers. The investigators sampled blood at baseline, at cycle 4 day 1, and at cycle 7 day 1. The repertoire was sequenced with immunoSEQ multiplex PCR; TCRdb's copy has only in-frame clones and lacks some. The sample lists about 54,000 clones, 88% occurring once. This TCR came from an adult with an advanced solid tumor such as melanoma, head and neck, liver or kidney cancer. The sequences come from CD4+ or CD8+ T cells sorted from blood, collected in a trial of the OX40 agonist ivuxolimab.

CDR3 sequence (DNA): TGTGCCAGCTCAGCCAGAGGGGTAAACTATGGCTACACCTTC. Its protein is CASSARGVNYGYTF. The chain employs TRBV18 and TRBJ1-2; D might be TRBD1 (5 bases). Between the trimmed V and J ends, which lost 5 bases and 2 bases, there was a span of 12 bases. The germline V gene has CDR1 KGHSH and CDR2 LQKENI. This CDR3 spans 14 amino acids.